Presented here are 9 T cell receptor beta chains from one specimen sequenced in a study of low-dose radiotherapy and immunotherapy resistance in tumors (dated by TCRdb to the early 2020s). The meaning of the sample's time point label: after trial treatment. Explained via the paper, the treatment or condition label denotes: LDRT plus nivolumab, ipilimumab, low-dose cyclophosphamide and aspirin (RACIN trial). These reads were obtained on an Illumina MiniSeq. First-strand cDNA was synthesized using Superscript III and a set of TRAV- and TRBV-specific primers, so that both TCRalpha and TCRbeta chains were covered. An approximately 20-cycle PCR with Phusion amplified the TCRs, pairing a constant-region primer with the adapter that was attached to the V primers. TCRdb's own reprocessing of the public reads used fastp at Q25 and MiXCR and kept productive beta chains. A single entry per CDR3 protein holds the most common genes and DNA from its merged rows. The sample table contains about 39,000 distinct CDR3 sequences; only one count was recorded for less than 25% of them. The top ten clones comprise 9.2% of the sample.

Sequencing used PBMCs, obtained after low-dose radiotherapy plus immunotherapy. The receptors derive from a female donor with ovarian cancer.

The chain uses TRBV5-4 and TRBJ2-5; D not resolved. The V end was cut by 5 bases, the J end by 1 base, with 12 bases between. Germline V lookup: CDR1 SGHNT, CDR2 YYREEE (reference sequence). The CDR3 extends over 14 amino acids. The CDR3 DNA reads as TGTGCCAGCAGGGTCGACATCGGCCAAGAGACCCAGTACTTC. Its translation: CASRVDIGQETQYF.

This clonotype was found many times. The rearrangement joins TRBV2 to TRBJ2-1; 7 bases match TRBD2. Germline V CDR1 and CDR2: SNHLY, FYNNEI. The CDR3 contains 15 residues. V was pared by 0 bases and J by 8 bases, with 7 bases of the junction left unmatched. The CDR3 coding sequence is TGTGCCAGCAGTGAAGCGGGAGCTAGCGGCGATGAGCAGTTCTTC. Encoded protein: CASSEAGASGDEQFF. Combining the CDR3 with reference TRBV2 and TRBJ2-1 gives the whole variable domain EPEVTQTPSHQVTQMGQEVILRCVPISNHLYFYWYRQILGQKVEFLVSFYNNEISEKSEIFDDQFSVERPDGSNFTLKIRSTKLEDSAMYFCASSEAGASGDEQFFGPGTRLTVL.

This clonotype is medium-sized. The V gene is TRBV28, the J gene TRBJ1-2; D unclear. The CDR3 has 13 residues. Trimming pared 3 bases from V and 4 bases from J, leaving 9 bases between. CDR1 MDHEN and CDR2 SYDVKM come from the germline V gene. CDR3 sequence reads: CASSLARGYGYTF. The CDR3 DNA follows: TGTGCCAGCAGTTTGGCCAGAGGCTATGGCTACACCTTC.

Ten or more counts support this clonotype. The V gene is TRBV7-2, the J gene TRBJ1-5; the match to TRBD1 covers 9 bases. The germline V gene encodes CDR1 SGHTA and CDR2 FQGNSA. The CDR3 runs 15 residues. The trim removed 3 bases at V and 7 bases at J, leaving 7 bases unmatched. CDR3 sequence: CASSFSTGGIQPQHF. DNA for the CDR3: TGTGCCAGCAGCTTTTCGACAGGGGGGATCCAGCCCCAGCATTTT.

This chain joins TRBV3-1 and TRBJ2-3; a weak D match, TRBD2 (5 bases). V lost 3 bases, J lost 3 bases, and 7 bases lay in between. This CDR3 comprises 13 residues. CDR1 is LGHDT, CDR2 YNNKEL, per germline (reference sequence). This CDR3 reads CASSQRGTDTQYF. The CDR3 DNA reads TGTGCCAGCAGCCAGCGAGGGACAGATACGCAGTATTTT.

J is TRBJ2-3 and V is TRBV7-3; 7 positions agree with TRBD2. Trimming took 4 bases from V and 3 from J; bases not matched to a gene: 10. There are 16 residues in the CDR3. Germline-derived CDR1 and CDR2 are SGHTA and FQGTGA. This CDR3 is CASSSGRGEPTDTQYF. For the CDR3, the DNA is TGTGCCAGCAGCTCTGGCCGGGGGGAACCGACAGATACGCAGTATTTT.

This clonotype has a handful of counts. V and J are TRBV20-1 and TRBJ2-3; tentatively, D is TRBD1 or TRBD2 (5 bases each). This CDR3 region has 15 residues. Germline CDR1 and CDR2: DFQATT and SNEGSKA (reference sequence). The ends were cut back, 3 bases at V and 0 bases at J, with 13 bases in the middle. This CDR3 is CSARDNGGSTDTQYF. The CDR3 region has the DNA TGCAGTGCTAGGGATAATGGGGGAAGCACAGATACGCAGTATTTT.

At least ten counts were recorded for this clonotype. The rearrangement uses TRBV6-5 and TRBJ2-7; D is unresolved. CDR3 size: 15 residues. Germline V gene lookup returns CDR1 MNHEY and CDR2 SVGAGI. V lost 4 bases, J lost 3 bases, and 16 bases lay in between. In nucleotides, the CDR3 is TGTGCCAGCAGTTCCCCTCGCAGCACCATCTACGAGCAGTACTTC. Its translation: CASSSPRSTIYEQYF.

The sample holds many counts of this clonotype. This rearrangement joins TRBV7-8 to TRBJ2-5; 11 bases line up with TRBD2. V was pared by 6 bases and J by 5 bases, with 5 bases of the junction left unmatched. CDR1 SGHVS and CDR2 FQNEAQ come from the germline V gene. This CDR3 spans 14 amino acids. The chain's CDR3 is CASRTSGTLETQYF. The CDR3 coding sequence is TGTGCCAGCAGGACTAGCGGGACTTTGGAGACCCAGTACTTC.